This T cell receptor beta chain was found in a study of T-cell memory formation after mild COVID-19. TCRdb redid the calling of the 5' RACE reads with MiXCR, one entry per CDR3 protein. The sample has fewer than 700,000 distinct CDR3 sequences, roughly 18% seen once. The CDR3 covers 19 residues. Germline CDR1 and CDR2: SGHRS and YFSETQ. Trimming removed 1 base from V and 2 bases from J, with 23 bases in between. Sample: PBMCs or a T cell subset sorted from them (not recorded which). The rearrangement joins TRBV5-1 to TRBJ2-3; D gene uncertain. This TCR came from an adult woman who had mild COVID-19 (a few samples of this study predate the infection). Cell type and time point are not known. The CDR3 DNA follows: TGCGCCAGCAGCTTGCTGGGCAAGGGTCAATCTACTCCCACAGATACGCAGTATTTT. Residues: CASSLLGKGQSTPTDTQYF.